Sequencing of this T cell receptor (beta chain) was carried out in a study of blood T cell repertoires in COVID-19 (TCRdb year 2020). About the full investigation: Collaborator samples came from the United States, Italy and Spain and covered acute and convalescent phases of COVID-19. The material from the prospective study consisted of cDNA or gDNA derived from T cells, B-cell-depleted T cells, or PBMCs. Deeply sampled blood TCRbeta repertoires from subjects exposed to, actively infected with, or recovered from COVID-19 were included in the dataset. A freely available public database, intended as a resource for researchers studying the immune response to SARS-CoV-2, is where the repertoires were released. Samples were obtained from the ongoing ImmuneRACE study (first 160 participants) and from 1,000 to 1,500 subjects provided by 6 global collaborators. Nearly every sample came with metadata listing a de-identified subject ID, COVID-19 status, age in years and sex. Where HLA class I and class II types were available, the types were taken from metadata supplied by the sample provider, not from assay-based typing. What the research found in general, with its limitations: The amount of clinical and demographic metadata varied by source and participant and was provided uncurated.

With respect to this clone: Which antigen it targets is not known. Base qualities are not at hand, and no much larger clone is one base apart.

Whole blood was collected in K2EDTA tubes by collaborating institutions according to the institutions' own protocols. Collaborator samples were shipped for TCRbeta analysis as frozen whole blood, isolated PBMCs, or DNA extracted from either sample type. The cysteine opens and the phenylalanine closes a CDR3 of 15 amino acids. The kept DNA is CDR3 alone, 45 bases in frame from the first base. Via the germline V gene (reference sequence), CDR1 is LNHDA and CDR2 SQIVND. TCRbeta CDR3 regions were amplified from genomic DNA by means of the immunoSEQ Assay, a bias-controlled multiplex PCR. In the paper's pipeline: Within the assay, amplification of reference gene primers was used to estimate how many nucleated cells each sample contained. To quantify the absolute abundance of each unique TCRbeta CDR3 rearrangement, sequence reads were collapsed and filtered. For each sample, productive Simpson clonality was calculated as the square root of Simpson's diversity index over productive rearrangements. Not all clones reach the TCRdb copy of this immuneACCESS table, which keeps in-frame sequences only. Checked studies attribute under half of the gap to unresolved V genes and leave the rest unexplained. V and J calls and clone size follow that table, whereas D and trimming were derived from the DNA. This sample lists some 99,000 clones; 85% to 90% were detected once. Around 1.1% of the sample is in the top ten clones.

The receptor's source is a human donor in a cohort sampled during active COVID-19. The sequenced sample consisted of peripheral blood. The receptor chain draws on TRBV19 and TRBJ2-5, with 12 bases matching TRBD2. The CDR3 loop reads CATSGSGFRTETQYF. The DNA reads TGTGCGACTAGCGGGAGCGGCTTTCGGACCGAGACCCAGTACTTC.